This T cell receptor (beta chain) derives from a study of CD8 T cells in Susac syndrome. Study observations and caveats: In Susac patients, clonal expansion was not detected in CD4+ cells.

Trimming stripped 10 bases from V and 6 bases from J, with 22 bases between. CDR3 size: 14 residues. Germline V gives CDR1 MNHNY, CDR2 SVGAGI (reference sequence). Reverse transcription of roughly 0.45 to 1 ug RNA was performed with random hexamers. TCRdb reprocessed the immunoSEQ multiplex PCR reads via MiXCR and lists one record per CDR3 protein. The data contain some 210,000 distinct CDR3 sequences, about 94% of them seen just once; the ten biggest clones take up 0.15% to 0.2%. Of note for this clonotype: No antigen is known for it.

The specimen was CD4+ T cells from PBMCs. The chain combines TRBV6-6 with TRBJ2-7; D tentatively fits TRBD1 or TRBD2 (6 bases each). The sequence came from a human donor with Susac syndrome. CDR3 region: CATLRDNRLGEQYF. The CDR3, as DNA: TGTGCCACCCTCCGGGACAATCGACTAGGCGAGCAGTACTTC.